The sequence of this T cell receptor (beta chain) was determined in a study of control samples from healthy donors and cancer patients. V was clipped by 4 bases and J by 4 bases, with 14 bases between them. CDR1 is SGDLS, CDR2 YYNGEE, per germline. This CDR3 contains 15 residues. Profiled with immunoSEQ multiplex PCR; TCRdb holds only in-frame clones, not every one. The data contain around 28,000 clones, approximately 91% of them singletons. This sequence was found in a man aged 45-65 years with lung cancer. Specimen: PBMCs. This chain connects TRBV9 to TRBJ1-4, with a possible D match to TRBD1 (5 bases). This chain's CDR3 is CASSPGGHSNEKLFF. CDR3 in DNA: TGTGCCAGCAGCCCAGGAGGACACAGTAATGAAAAACTGTTTTTT.